These 10 T cell receptor beta chains were all obtained from the same sample, sequenced in a study of monozygotic twins with inflammatory bowel disease. TCRdb re-called the 5' RACE reads and gives one entry per CDR3 protein, without DNA. The ten most abundant clones cover approximately 2.3% of a sample with approximately 400,000 distinct CDR3 sequences. Sequenced material: blood. Every receptor here comes from a human donor with ulcerative colitis or Crohn's disease, or a healthy co-twin of an affected twin (not recorded which).

The V call is TRBV12-3 or TRBV12-4, the J call TRBJ2-5; TCRdb picks TRBD1, but there is no DNA to check that call. The CDR3 is 16 amino acids. The CDR3 region is CASSPGTGLGGETQYF.

CDR3 residues: CASSLDNSVYIQYF. The chain combines TRBV5-1 with TRBJ2-4; TCRdb's D call, TRBD2, is unchecked because there is no DNA. This CDR3 region has 14 residues. Germline V lookup: CDR1 SGHRS, CDR2 YFSETQ.

The gene calls are TRBV10-3 and TRBJ2-4; TCRdb proposes TRBD1, but this gene call is untestable without DNA. The CDR3 is 13 amino acids. Germline V gives CDR1 ENHRY, CDR2 SYGVKD. The CDR3 here is CAISERGQDIQYF.

The genes are TRBV29-1 and TRBJ2-3; TCRdb lists TRBD1, though no DNA is available to test this call. Germline CDR1 reads SQVTM; CDR2 reads ANQGSEA. This CDR3 has 12 residues. The CDR3 is CSVEQDRVWQYF.

The J gene is TRBJ2-2, the V gene TRBV10-3. CDR1 is ENHRY and CDR2 is SYGVKD in the germline V gene. The CDR3 runs to 14 residues. The CDR3 protein is CATLDSGNTGELFF.

The V and J genes are TRBV20-1 and TRBJ2-5; TCRdb indicates TRBD1, and absent DNA this call remains unverified. Germline assignment: CDR1 DFQATT and CDR2 SNEGSKA (reference sequence). The CDR3 sequence is 13 residues long. CDR3 region: CSAPPPPRVTQYF.

This chain connects TRBV11-2 to TRBJ1-1; the TCRdb call, TRBD1, lacks DNA for checking. Germline loops: CDR1 SGHAT, CDR2 FQNNGV. This CDR3 region has 14 residues. The CDR3 loop is CASSPDSSHTEAFF.

The rearrangement joins TRBV9 to TRBJ2-2. Germline V CDR1 and CDR2: SGDLS, YYNGEE. This CDR3 has 13 residues. This CDR3 is CASSVLGTGELFF.

V usage is TRBV29-1 and J usage is TRBJ2-2; TCRdb gives TRBD1 as the D gene, but with no DNA this cannot be confirmed. Germline V gene data show CDR1 as SQVTM and CDR2 as ANQGSEA. The CDR3 covers 13 residues. CDR3 residues: CSTGTGVTGELFF.

The CDR3 sequence is CASSRRLAENYNEQFF. The chain recombines TRBV4-3 with TRBJ2-1; the TRBD2 assignment by TCRdb is unverifiable without DNA. The germline gives CDR1 LGHNA, CDR2 YSLEER. This CDR3 spans 16 amino acids.